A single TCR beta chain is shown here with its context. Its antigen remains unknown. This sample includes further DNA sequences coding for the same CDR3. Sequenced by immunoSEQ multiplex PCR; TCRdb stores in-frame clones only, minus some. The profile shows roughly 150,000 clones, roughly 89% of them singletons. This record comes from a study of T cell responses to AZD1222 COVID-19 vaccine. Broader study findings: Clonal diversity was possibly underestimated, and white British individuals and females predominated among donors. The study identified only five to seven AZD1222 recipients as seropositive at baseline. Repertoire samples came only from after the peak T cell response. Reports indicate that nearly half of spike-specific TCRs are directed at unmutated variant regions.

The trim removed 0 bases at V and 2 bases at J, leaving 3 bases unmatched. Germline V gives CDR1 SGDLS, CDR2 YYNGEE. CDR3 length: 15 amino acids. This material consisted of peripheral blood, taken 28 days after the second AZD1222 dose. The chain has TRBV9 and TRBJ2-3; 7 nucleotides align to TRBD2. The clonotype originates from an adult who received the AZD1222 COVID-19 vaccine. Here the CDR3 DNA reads TGTGCCAGCAGCGTAGGGGGGGGACCCACAGATACGCAGTATTTT. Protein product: CASSVGGGPTDTQYF.